Following are 3 T cell receptor beta chains from one sample sequenced in a study of blood T cell repertoires in COVID-19. Measured with immunoSEQ multiplex PCR; TCRdb has only the in-frame clones, and not every one. The sample shows around 200,000 clones, about 87% of them seen only once. Material for sequencing was PBMCs or T cells enriched from blood (not recorded which). These receptors all stem from a man between 25 and 39 years old who had recovered from COVID-19.

V usage is TRBV7-6 and J usage is TRBJ1-1, with no clear D. Looked up from germline, CDR1 is SGHVS and CDR2 is FNYEAQ. The CDR3 covers 14 residues. V was trimmed by 0 bases and J by 4 bases, leaving 9 bases between them. CDR3 protein: CASSLASSVTEAFF. The CDR3 DNA reads as TGTGCCAGCAGCTTAGCAAGTTCGGTCACTGAAGCTTTCTTT. Full variable domain (remainder filled in from reference TRBV7-6 and TRBJ1-1): GAGVSQSPRYKVTKRGQDVALRCDPISGHVSLYWYRQALGQGPEFLTYFNYEAQQDKSGLPNDRFSAERPEGSISTLTIQRTEQRDSAMYRCASSLASSVTEAFFGQGTRLTVV.

V and J are TRBV11-3 and TRBJ1-1; 9 bases are shared with TRBD1. Per germline, CDR1 SGHNT and CDR2 YENEEA. With V trimmed by 5 bases and J by 5 bases, 12 bases remained unmatched. The CDR3 has 16 residues. CDR3 in amino acids: CASSPGQGRSSTEAFF. CDR3 coding DNA: TGTGCCAGCAGCCCGGGACAGGGAAGGAGTTCGACTGAAGCTTTCTTT.

V and J are TRBV29-1 and TRBJ2-1, with a possible D match to TRBD2 (6 bases). The V end was cut by 1 base, the J end by 4 bases, with 8 bases between. From germline, CDR1 is SQVTM and CDR2 ANQGSEA. The CDR3 has 13 residues. The CDR3 DNA reads TGCAGCGTTGAAGTGGGGGGATACAATGAGCAGTTCTTC. Its translation: CSVEVGGYNEQFF.